Listed here are 21 T cell receptor beta chains from one sample, sequenced in a study of radiation and T cells in renal cell carcinoma. Time point denoted: blood 2 weeks post-SBRT. The treatment here: 15 Gy SBRT to primary tumor, nephrectomy 4 weeks later. TCRdb's copy holds only in-frame clones and misses some; the assay was immunoSEQ multiplex PCR. Here the sample spans some 120,000 clones, 75% to 85% being singletons. The sample here was blood, taken from a patient whose treatment included radiotherapy and nephrectomy. Source of these receptors: a woman aged 60-75 years with renal cell carcinoma.

V and J are TRBV27 and TRBJ2-1; the D is unclear. CDR3 length: 13 residues. Germline V gene lookup returns CDR1 MNHEY and CDR2 SMNVEV (reference sequence). Trimming took 3 bases from V and 4 from J, leaving 7 bases between them. The CDR3 is CASSFRQYNEQFF. In nucleotides, the CDR3 is TGTGCCAGCAGTTTCCGACAATACAATGAGCAGTTCTTC.

The chain links TRBV7-9 to TRBJ2-7, with D perhaps TRBD1 (5 bases). Germline loops: CDR1 SEHNR, CDR2 FQNEAQ (reference sequence). The CDR3 spans 13 residues. Trimming shortened V by 5 bases and J by 4 bases, and 12 bases separated the two germline ends. CDR3 in amino acids: CASSPKTAYEQYF. CDR3 sequence (DNA): TGTGCCAGCAGCCCCAAGACAGCTTACGAGCAGTACTTC.

This rearrangement joins TRBV11-2 to TRBJ1-2; D might be TRBD1 (5 bases). Germline CDR1 is SGHAT and CDR2 is FQNNGV. This CDR3 has 15 amino acids. Trimming stripped 1 base from V and 4 bases from J, with 13 bases between. This chain's CDR3 is CASSLGDGPFYGYTF. CDR3 in DNA: TGTGCCAGCAGCTTAGGGGACGGACCCTTCTATGGCTACACCTTC.

This chain joins TRBV11-2 and TRBJ2-2; D perhaps matches TRBD1 (6 bases). The CDR3 is made up of 14 amino acids. V was clipped by 3 bases and J by 4 bases, with 9 bases between them. Germline loops: CDR1 SGHAT, CDR2 FQNNGV. Here the CDR3 DNA reads TGTGCCAGCAGCTTCAGGGGCGGCACCGGGGAGCTGTTTTTT. Its protein is CASSFRGGTGELFF.

J is TRBJ2-3 and V is TRBV29-1; D ambiguous. The CDR3 sequence is 10 residues long. Per germline, CDR1 SQVTM and CDR2 ANQGSEA. The germline V and J ends were trimmed by 2 bases and 7 bases, with 4 bases remaining between them. CDR3 residues: CSVEQYTQYF. The CDR3 nucleotides are TGCAGCGTTGAACAGTATACGCAGTATTTT.

The chain uses TRBV28 and TRBJ1-6; D remains ambiguous. From germline, CDR1 is MDHEN and CDR2 SYDVKM. V was trimmed by 2 bases and J by 10 bases, leaving 6 bases between them. The CDR3 is made up of 12 amino acids. CDR3 protein: CASSLTQSPLHF. The CDR3 DNA follows: TGTGCCAGCAGTTTAACGCAGTCACCCCTCCACTTT.

This chain joins TRBV6-5 and TRBJ1-1; tentatively, D is TRBD1 (5 bases). V dropped 8 bases and J dropped 5 bases, with 6 bases sitting between them. The germline gives CDR1 MNHEY, CDR2 SVGAGI. The CDR3 loop spans 10 amino acids. The CDR3 loop reads CASGGTEAFF. The DNA for the CDR3 is TGTGCCAGCGGGGGGACTGAAGCTTTCTTT.

The table lists this clone with a few counts. V gene TRBV29-1 combines with J gene TRBJ1-1; possible D gene TRBD1, 6 bases. The CDR3 has 11 residues. V lost 5 bases and J 4 bases, leaving 8 bases between the germline ends. Germline CDR1 SQVTM, CDR2 ANQGSEA. CDR3 region: CSVSRGTEAFF. CDR3 nucleotide sequence: TGCAGCGTTAGCAGGGGCACTGAAGCTTTCTTT. The full variable domain, its missing parts supplied by reference TRBV29-1 and TRBJ1-1, is SAVISQKPSRDICQRGTSLTIQCQVDSQVTMMFWYRQQPGQSLTLIATANQGSEATYESGFVIDKFPISRPNLTFSTLTVSNMSPEDSSIYLCSVSRGTEAFFGQGTRLTVV.

The chain recombines TRBV18 with TRBJ1-5; D may be TRBD1 (5 bases). This CDR3 spans 15 amino acids. Germline values: CDR1 KGHSH, CDR2 LQKENI. Trimming removed 0 bases from V and 0 bases from J, with 6 bases in between. CDR3 sequence: CASSPPGVSNQPQHF. The CDR3 DNA reads as TGTGCCAGCTCACCACCGGGGGTTAGCAATCAGCCCCAGCATTTT.

In this sample, this clone turned up a few times. This chain connects TRBV11-2 to TRBJ2-7; maybe TRBD1 (5 bases). Trimming shortened V by 5 bases and J by 1 base, and 18 bases separated the two germline ends. CDR1 and CDR2 (germline): SGHAT, FQNNGV. The CDR3 totals 16 residues. CDR3 protein: CASSPFPTVGSYEQYF. The DNA of the CDR3 is TGTGCCAGCAGCCCCTTTCCGACAGTGGGGTCCTACGAGCAGTACTTC.

The rearrangement uses TRBV20-1 and TRBJ2-1; 7 positions match TRBD2. Germline lookup yields CDR1 DFQATT and CDR2 SNEGSKA (reference sequence). The CDR3 covers 11 residues. Trimming took 0 bases from V and 15 from J; bases not matched to a gene: 5. In DNA, the CDR3 is TGCAGTGCTAGAGATGGACTAGATTTGTTCTTC. Protein product: CSARDGLDLFF.

This clone was picked up a small number of times. The chain combines TRBV4-1 with TRBJ1-1, with D tentatively TRBD1 (6 bases). Germline V gene data show CDR1 as MGHRA and CDR2 as YSYEKL. Trimming removed 10 bases from V and 5 bases from J, with 23 bases in between. This CDR3 has 15 residues. The CDR3 loop is CATGVWGARGTEAFF. DNA for the CDR3: TGCGCCACCGGGGTTTGGGGGGCGCGAGGGACTGAAGCTTTCTTT.

This sequence joins TRBV10-3 and TRBJ2-1; tentatively, D is TRBD1 (5 bases). The CDR3 has 12 amino acids. Germline V gives CDR1 ENHRY, CDR2 SYGVKD. Trimming shortened V by 2 bases and J by 10 bases, and 9 bases separated the two germline ends. CDR3 sequence: CAISEGPGEQFF. The CDR3 DNA reads TGTGCCATCAGTGAGGGTCCAGGGGAGCAGTTCTTC.

This clone occurred once. This chain joins TRBV25-1 and TRBJ1-1; TRBD1 agrees at 7 bases. The ends lost 0 bases at V and 1 base at J; junction bases unmatched: 5. This CDR3 region has 16 residues. Germline values: CDR1 MGHDK, CDR2 SYGVNS. CDR3 loop: CASSEYRGQSNTEAFF. DNA of the CDR3: TGTGCCAGCAGTGAATATAGGGGGCAATCGAACACTGAAGCTTTCTTT.

J is TRBJ1-2 and V is TRBV9; the D gene is possibly TRBD1 (6 bases). The V gene lost 3 bases and the J gene lost 4 bases, with 13 bases spanning the gap. The CDR3 spans 14 residues. Germline V gives CDR1 SGDLS, CDR2 YYNGEE. CDR3 amino acids: CASSAADRLYGYTF. The CDR3 DNA follows: TGTGCCAGCAGCGCTGCTGACAGGCTCTATGGCTACACCTTC.

The chain is built from TRBV5-6 and TRBJ1-2; 10 nucleotides line up with TRBD1. The CDR3 extends over 15 amino acids. V shed 2 bases, J shed 2 bases, and the junction held 3 bases outside the gene matches. Germline V gene sequence: CDR1 SGHDT, CDR2 YYEEEE. CDR3 region: CASSFPGQGNYGYTF. CDR3 nucleotides: TGTGCCAGCAGCTTTCCGGGACAGGGGAACTATGGCTACACCTTC.

The genes are TRBV28 and TRBJ2-7; D assignment may be TRBD1 or TRBD2 (5 bases each). V lost 5 bases to trimming and J lost 3 bases, with 14 bases between them. This CDR3 contains 14 residues. Germline V gene lookup returns CDR1 MDHEN and CDR2 SYDVKM. This CDR3 reads CASSPLDSRYEQYF. DNA of the CDR3: TGTGCCAGCAGTCCACTAGACAGCCGCTACGAGCAGTACTTC.

The V gene is TRBV2, the J gene TRBJ1-5; D perhaps matches TRBD1 (5 bases). V shed 3 bases and J shed 5 bases, with 14 bases lying between them. The CDR3 length is 15 residues. CDR1 and CDR2 (germline): SNHLY, FYNNEI. This chain's CDR3 is CASSDQGGWDQPQHF. The CDR3 coding sequence is TGTGCCAGCAGTGATCAGGGAGGGTGGGATCAGCCCCAGCATTTT.

V is TRBV28 and J is TRBJ2-5; a weak D match, TRBD2 (6 bases). The length of the CDR3 is 15 residues. CDR1 MDHEN and CDR2 SYDVKM come from the germline V gene. Trimming took off 6 bases at V and 1 base at J, with 15 bases between the two ends. The CDR3 nucleotides read TGTGCCAGCAGAACCTCCCTGGGACTCCAAGAGACCCAGTACTTC. Encoded protein: CASRTSLGLQETQYF.

The chain has TRBV4-1 and TRBJ1-2; D gene uncertain. This CDR3 is built from 14 residues. V was shortened by 0 bases and J by 8 bases, with 13 bases between the two germline ends. The germline gives CDR1 MGHRA, CDR2 YSYEKL. The CDR3 DNA follows: TGCGCCAGCAGCCAAGATAACACCGAAAGGGGCTACACCTTC. Its protein product is CASSQDNTERGYTF.

This clone is a singleton in its sample. The chain is built from TRBV5-4 and TRBJ2-6; D gene unclear. CDR1 and CDR2 (germline): SGHNT, YYREEE (reference sequence). V lost 7 bases and J 0 bases, leaving 5 bases between the germline ends. This CDR3 has 13 residues. CDR3: CASLFSGANVLTF. The DNA for the CDR3 is TGTGCCAGCCTTTTCTCTGGGGCCAACGTCCTGACTTTC. The variable domain in full, with the rest retrieved from reference TRBV5-4 and TRBJ2-6, is ETGVTQSPTHLIKTRGQQVTLRCSSQSGHNTVSWYQQALGQGPQFIFQYYREEENGRGNFPPRFSGLQFPNYSSELNVNALELDDSALYLCASLFSGANVLTFGAGSRLTVL.